What follows are 27 T cell receptor beta chains derived from one specimen sequenced in a study of blood T cell repertoires in COVID-19 (dated by TCRdb to about 2020). The library was prepared using the immunoSEQ multiplex PCR assay. Here the immuneACCESS table is served through TCRdb, limited to in-frame sequences with V and J called. Missing clones are a known gap in these copies; in checked studies unresolved V genes cover under half, and the rest lacks a known reason. The sample table lists under 170,000 clones, more than 80% of them with a count of one. The ten biggest clones cover roughly 2.3% of the sample. The source material was peripheral blood. Source of these receptors: a man in his 70s with acute or convalescent COVID-19.

The chain carries TRBV5-1 and TRBJ2-7; TRBD2 matches at 8 bases. CDR3 length: 13 residues. The germline V gene has CDR1 SGHRS and CDR2 YFSETQ. J lost 1 base, V lost 4 bases, and 1 base had no gene match. CDR3 DNA sequence: TGCGCCAGCAGCATAGCGGGGTCCTACGAGCAGTACTTC. Translating gives CASSIAGSYEQYF.

This chain links TRBV10-3 with TRBJ1-5, with a possible D match to TRBD1 (5 bases). Trimming pared 7 bases from V and 4 bases from J, leaving 11 bases between. Germline assignment: CDR1 ENHRY and CDR2 SYGVKD. The CDR3 has 13 residues. CDR3 region: CAITPGNNQPQHF. In DNA, the CDR3 is TGTGCCATCACCCCAGGGAATAATCAGCCCCAGCATTTT.

DNA of the CDR3: TGTGCCAGCAGCTCCCTAAGGGGCGATGAGCAGTTCTTC. Residues: CASSSLRGDEQFF. The V gene is TRBV5-6, the J gene TRBJ2-1; D is possibly TRBD1 (5 bases). The germline V and J ends were trimmed by 3 bases and 8 bases, with 12 bases remaining between them. Germline V gene sequence: CDR1 SGHDT, CDR2 YYEEEE. CDR3 length: 13 residues.

The chain couples TRBV6-1 to TRBJ2-7; D gene ambiguous. V was trimmed by 0 bases and J by 7 bases, leaving 13 bases between them. Germline values: CDR1 MNHNS, CDR2 SASEGT. This CDR3 is built from 14 residues. CDR3 DNA: TGTGCCAGCAGTGAAGCGCGGCCCGACGGGGAGCAGTACTTC. Protein sequence: CASSEARPDGEQYF.

The chain joins TRBV2 to TRBJ1-6, with D unresolved. Deletions cut 1 base from V and 14 bases from J, with 15 bases between. The CDR3 consists of 14 residues. The V gene's germline CDR1 is SNHLY and CDR2 FYNNEI. Here the CDR3 reads CASSEGGWQRSLHF. CDR3 bases: TGTGCCAGCAGTGAAGGCGGGTGGCAGAGGTCCCTCCACTTT.

V gene TRBV19 combines with J gene TRBJ1-5; D might be TRBD1 (5 bases). Germline CDR1 is LNHDA and CDR2 is SQIVND (reference sequence). The CDR3 has 15 amino acids. Trimming took off 1 base at V and 4 bases at J, with 11 bases between the two ends. The chain's CDR3 is CASSIVDAGNQPQHF. The CDR3 nucleotides read TGTGCCAGTAGTATAGTCGATGCAGGGAATCAGCCCCAGCATTTT.

The count of this clone is one. At one boundary the junction diverges from the germline segment, which might be a read error. V gene TRBV6-5 combines with J gene TRBJ2-2; 8 bases align to TRBD2. The CDR3 contains 15 residues. Germline assignment: CDR1 MNHEY and CDR2 SVGAGI. CDR3 DNA: TGCGCCGACTCGCGGGGGGAGGGAGGAACCGGGGAGCTGTTTTTT. Translation: CADSRGEGGTGELFF.

V and J are TRBV7-9 and TRBJ1-1, with D possibly being TRBD1 (6 bases). The CDR3 has 13 amino acids. V gave up 6 bases and J gave up 1 base, with 9 bases separating them. The V gene's germline CDR1 is SEHNR and CDR2 FQNEAQ (reference sequence). The CDR3 loop reads CASSSQGNTEAFF. In nucleotides, the CDR3 is TGTGCCAGCAGTTCACAGGGGAACACTGAAGCTTTCTTT.

The chain recombines TRBV5-1 with TRBJ1-5; 10 bases match TRBD1. The CDR3 covers 15 residues. Germline-derived CDR1 and CDR2 are SGHRS and YFSETQ. After removal of 5 bases from V and 3 bases from J, the junction contained 5 bases not matched to a gene. The CDR3 nucleotides read TGCGCCAGCAGTTCGACAGGGGGCGACAATCAGCCCCAGCATTTT. Its protein is CASSSTGGDNQPQHF. Combining the CDR3 with reference TRBV5-1 and TRBJ1-5 gives the whole variable domain KAGVTQTPRYLIKTRGQQVTLSCSPISGHRSVSWYQQTPGQGLQFLFEYFSETQRNKGNFPGRFSGRQFSNSRSEMNVSTLELGDSALYLCASSSTGGDNQPQHFGDGTRLSIL.

The CDR3 region is CASSDPLRLAGGGELFF. In nucleotides, the CDR3 is TGTGCCAGCTCCGACCCCCTCAGACTAGCGGGAGGCGGGGAGCTGTTTTTT. The V call is TRBV2, the J call TRBJ2-2; 13 bases match TRBD2. Germline assignment: CDR1 SNHLY and CDR2 FYNNEI. CDR3 length: 17 amino acids. Trimming took 8 bases from V and 7 from J; bases not matched to a gene: 13.

This chain connects TRBV21-1 to TRBJ1-2; TRBD1, as called in the table, went unchecked against the DNA. TRBV21-1 is a pseudogene locus. The CDR3 is made up of 16 amino acids. The CDR3 region is CASSMEGALTNYGYTF. The CDR3 bases are TGTGCCAGCAGCATGGAGGGGGCGCTTACCAACTATGGCTACACCTTC.

The chain links TRBV5-1 to TRBJ1-1; D is unresolved. The germline gives CDR1 SGHRS, CDR2 YFSETQ. The germline V and J ends were trimmed by 7 bases and 8 bases, with 15 bases remaining between them. The CDR3 covers 12 residues. The CDR3 region has the DNA TGCGCCAGCCAGAGGGAGGGAGGCGAAGCTTTCTTT. This encodes CASQREGGEAFF.

The V call is TRBV6-1, the J call TRBJ1-5; 9 bases map to TRBD1. This CDR3 is built from 17 residues. Germline CDR1 is MNHNS and CDR2 is SASEGT. The J segment lost 11 bases and the V segment lost 2 bases, leaving 16 bases of the junction unmatched. In DNA, the CDR3 is TGTGCCAGCAGTGAATGGTCGCCGGGACAGGGCGCTTCGTCCCAGCATTTT. Translating gives CASSEWSPGQGASSQHF.

The chain has TRBV29-1 and TRBJ2-1; D is possibly TRBD2 (6 bases). The length of the CDR3 is 12 residues. Germline V lookup: CDR1 SQVTM, CDR2 ANQGSEA. V was clipped by 2 bases and J by 14 bases, with 16 bases between them. In DNA, the CDR3 is TGCAGCGTTGAACGGGGGATGAATCGAGAGTTCTTC. It translates to CSVERGMNREFF.

CDR3: CASGSRTPETQYF. The CDR3 DNA follows: TGTGCCAGCGGTAGTAGGACACCGGAGACCCAGTACTTC. V gene TRBV3-1 (or the pseudogene TRBV3-2) combines with J gene TRBJ2-5; TRBD1 might be the D (5 bases). Trimming stripped 8 bases from V and 5 bases from J, with 15 bases between. CDR3 length equals 13 residues. Germline V gene lookup returns CDR1 LGHDT and CDR2 YNNKEL (reference sequence).

The rearrangement joins TRBV19 to TRBJ2-5, with TRBD1 as a possible D gene (5 bases). Germline V CDR1 and CDR2: LNHDA, SQIVND (reference sequence). This CDR3 comprises 13 residues. V lost 3 bases, J lost 3 bases, and 8 bases lay in between. The CDR3 loop reads CASSISREETQYF. The CDR3 DNA is TGTGCCAGTAGTATTAGCAGGGAAGAGACCCAGTACTTC. Full variable domain (missing parts from reference TRBV19 and TRBJ2-5): DGGITQSPKYLFRKEGQNVTLSCEQNLNHDAMYWYRQDPGQGLRLIYYSQIVNDFQKGDIAEGYSVSREKKESFPLTVTSAQKNPTAFYLCASSISREETQYFGPGTRLLVL.

This rearrangement joins TRBV10-3 to TRBJ2-7; 9 positions agree with TRBD2. The V gene's germline CDR1 is ENHRY and CDR2 SYGVKD. With 4 bases clipped from V and 0 bases from J, the junction kept 7 bases outside the gene matches. The CDR3 is made up of 16 amino acids. CDR3 bases: TGTGCCATCAGTGCAGCTAGCGGGGTGAGCTCCTACGAGCAGTACTTC. Protein product: CAISAASGVSSYEQYF.

The chain carries TRBV19 and TRBJ2-7; 10 positions match TRBD1. V dropped 3 bases and J dropped 3; count of bases not matched to a gene: 5. Germline V gives CDR1 LNHDA, CDR2 SQIVND (reference sequence). The CDR3 totals 15 residues. The CDR3 region has the DNA TGTGCCAGTAGTATTACCCGGGACAGGGGCTACGAGCAGTACTTC. Residues: CASSITRDRGYEQYF.

The chain employs TRBV19 and TRBJ2-6; D is perhaps TRBD1 (5 bases). The V end was cut by 5 bases, the J end by 0 bases, with 17 bases between. The germline CDR1 and CDR2 sequences are LNHDA and SQIVND (reference sequence). This CDR3 has 18 amino acids. In nucleotides, the CDR3 is TGTGCCAGTAGTCGGCAGGGCCCATCAAACTCTGGGGCCAACGTCCTGACTTTC. Protein sequence: CASSRQGPSNSGANVLTF. Full variable domain (rest looked up from reference TRBV19 and TRBJ2-6): DGGITQSPKYLFRKEGQNVTLSCEQNLNHDAMYWYRQDPGQGLRLIYYSQIVNDFQKGDIAEGYSVSREKKESFPLTVTSAQKNPTAFYLCASSRQGPSNSGANVLTFGAGSRLTVL.

The rearrangement uses TRBV6-5 and TRBJ1-5; 7 bases fit TRBD1. Germline V CDR1 and CDR2: MNHEY, SVGAGI. The CDR3 sequence is 14 residues long. V shed 5 bases and J 3 bases; nucleotides not matched to a gene: 4. The CDR3 region is CASSLQGFNQPQHF. Here the CDR3 DNA reads TGTGCCAGCAGTCTACAGGGGTTCAATCAGCCCCAGCATTTT.

The CDR3 bases are TGTGCCAGTAGCCGTGTGATTCAGGGGGGCTATGGCTACACCTTC. This sequence encodes CASSRVIQGGYGYTF. The chain is built from TRBV19 and TRBJ1-2; 7 nucleotides line up with TRBD1. Germline-derived CDR1 and CDR2 are LNHDA and SQIVND (reference sequence). The CDR3 loop spans 15 amino acids. J gave up 4 bases and V 6 bases, and 11 bases lay outside the gene matches. Using reference TRBV19 and TRBJ1-2 for the parts outside the CDR3, the full variable domain is DGGITQSPKYLFRKEGQNVTLSCEQNLNHDAMYWYRQDPGQGLRLIYYSQIVNDFQKGDIAEGYSVSREKKESFPLTVTSAQKNPTAFYLCASSRVIQGGYGYTFGSGTRLTVV.

This chain joins TRBV29-1 and TRBJ2-2, with 9 bases fitting TRBD1. Germline V gives CDR1 SQVTM, CDR2 ANQGSEA. V shed 6 bases, J shed 8 bases, and the junction held 7 bases outside the gene matches. This CDR3 is 13 amino acids long. The CDR3 DNA follows: TGCAGCGTCCGGACAGGGGTAGCGGGGGAGCTGTTTTTT. Translated, it gives CSVRTGVAGELFF.

This chain uses TRBV6-6 with TRBJ1-5; unclear D gene. The CDR3 length is 15 residues. Germline V gene lookup returns CDR1 MNHNY and CDR2 SVGAGI (reference sequence). V shed 2 bases and J shed 1 base, with 9 bases lying between them. The CDR3 here is CASSYGGQSNQPQHF. As DNA, the CDR3 is TGTGCCAGCAGTTACGGAGGGCAGAGCAATCAGCCCCAGCATTTT.

This chain joins TRBV24-1 and TRBJ2-7; TRBD1 might be the D (5 bases). The V gene's germline CDR1 is KGHDR and CDR2 SFDVKD. V lost 7 bases to trimming and J lost 5 bases, with 5 bases between them. CDR3 length equals 10 residues. The CDR3 reads CATRGHEQYF. CDR3 nucleotide sequence: TGTGCCACCAGGGGGCACGAGCAGTACTTC.

The CDR3 DNA sequence: TGTGCCAGCAGACGGGACAGGGGTTTTTCCTACGAGCAGTACTTC. This encodes CASRRDRGFSYEQYF. The rearrangement uses TRBV27 and TRBJ2-7; 10 bases map to TRBD1. The ends lost 6 bases at V and 1 base at J; junction bases unmatched: 6. From germline, CDR1 is MNHEY and CDR2 SMNVEV (reference sequence). This CDR3 contains 15 residues.

This clone was seen a handful of times. The chain joins TRBV28 to TRBJ2-7, with 7 bases aligning to TRBD1. The CDR3 spans 16 residues. In germline, CDR1 is MDHEN, CDR2 SYDVKM. Germline trimming cut 3 bases from V and 2 bases from J; bases unmatched to any gene: 10. CDR3 nucleotide sequence: TGTGCCAGCAGTTTTAGTACAGGGGAATTTGCCTACGAGCAGTACTTC. Translated: CASSFSTGEFAYEQYF. Supplemented by reference TRBV28 and TRBJ2-7, the full variable domain reads DVKVTQSSRYLVKRTGEKVFLECVQDMDHENMFWYRQDPGLGLRLIYFSYDVKMKEKGDIPEGYSVSREKKERFSLILESASTNQTSMYLCASSFSTGEFAYEQYFGPGTRLTVT.

This clone was counted a few times. The chain uses TRBV4-1 and TRBJ2-5, with D possibly TRBD2 on 5 matching bases. Deletions cut 2 bases from V and 4 bases from J, with 11 bases between. Looked up from germline, CDR1 is MGHRA and CDR2 is YSYEKL. This CDR3 is 14 amino acids long. CDR3 in amino acids: CASSQLTEAETQYF. In DNA form, the CDR3 reads TGCGCCAGCAGCCAACTCACGGAGGCAGAGACCCAGTACTTC.